Given below is one T cell receptor beta chain in context. Some clones are missing from TCRdb's copy, which holds only in-frame ones; the method was immunoSEQ multiplex PCR. Of a few hundred thousand clones detected, around 92% appear once; the ten largest clones hold more than 9%. The data were taken from a study of blood T cell repertoires in COVID-19. Study background: The samples span acute and convalescent COVID-19 from the United States, Italy and Spain.

Self-reported history from a screening survey and questionnaire set each donor's cohort. The CDR3 extends over 17 amino acids. CDR1 is ENHRY and CDR2 is SYGVKD in the germline V gene. Trimming cost V 0 bases and J 1 base, with 16 bases left between them. The sample comprised PBMCs or T cells enriched from blood (not recorded which). This rearrangement joins TRBV10-3 to TRBJ2-7; D possibly corresponds to TRBD2 (6 bases). The receptor was isolated from a woman between 25 and 40 years old who had recovered from COVID-19. DNA of the CDR3: TGTGCCATCAGTGAGTCAATCGCTAGCGAGATTTCCTACGAGCAGTACTTC. Translating it yields CAISESIASEISYEQYF.